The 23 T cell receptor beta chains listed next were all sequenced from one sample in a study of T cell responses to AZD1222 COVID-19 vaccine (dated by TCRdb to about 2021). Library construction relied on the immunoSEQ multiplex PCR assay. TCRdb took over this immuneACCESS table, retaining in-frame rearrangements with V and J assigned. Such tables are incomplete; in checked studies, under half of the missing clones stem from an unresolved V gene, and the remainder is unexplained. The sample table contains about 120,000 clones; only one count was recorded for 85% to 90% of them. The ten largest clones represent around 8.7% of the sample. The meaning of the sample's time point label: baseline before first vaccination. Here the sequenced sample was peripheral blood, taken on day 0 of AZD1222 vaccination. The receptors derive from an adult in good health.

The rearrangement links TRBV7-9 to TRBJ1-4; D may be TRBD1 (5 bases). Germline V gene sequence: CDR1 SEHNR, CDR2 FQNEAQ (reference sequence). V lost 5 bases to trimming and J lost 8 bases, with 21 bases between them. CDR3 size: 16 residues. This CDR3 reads CASSDIVRGDYEKLFF. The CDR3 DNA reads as TGTGCCAGCAGCGATATCGTCCGAGGGGATTACGAAAAACTGTTTTTT.

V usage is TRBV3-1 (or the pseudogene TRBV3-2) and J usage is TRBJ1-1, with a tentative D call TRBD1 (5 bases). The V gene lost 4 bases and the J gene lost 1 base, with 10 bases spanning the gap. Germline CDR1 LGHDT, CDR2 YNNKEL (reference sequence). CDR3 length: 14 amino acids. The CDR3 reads CASSRVTGNTEAFF. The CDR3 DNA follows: TGTGCCAGCAGCCGCGTTACAGGGAACACTGAAGCTTTCTTT.

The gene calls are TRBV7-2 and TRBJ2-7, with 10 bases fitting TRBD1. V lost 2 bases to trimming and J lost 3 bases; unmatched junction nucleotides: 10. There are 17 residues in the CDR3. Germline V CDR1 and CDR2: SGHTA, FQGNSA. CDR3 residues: CASSLSRGTGASYEQYF. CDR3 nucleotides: TGTGCCAGCAGCTTATCCCGTGGGACAGGGGCAAGCTACGAGCAGTACTTC.

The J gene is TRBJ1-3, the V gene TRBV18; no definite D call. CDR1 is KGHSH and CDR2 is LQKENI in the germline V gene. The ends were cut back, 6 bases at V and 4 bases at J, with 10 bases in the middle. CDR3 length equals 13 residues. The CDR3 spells CASSPDSGNTIYF. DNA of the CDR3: TGTGCCAGCTCCCCCGATTCCGGAAACACCATATATTTT.

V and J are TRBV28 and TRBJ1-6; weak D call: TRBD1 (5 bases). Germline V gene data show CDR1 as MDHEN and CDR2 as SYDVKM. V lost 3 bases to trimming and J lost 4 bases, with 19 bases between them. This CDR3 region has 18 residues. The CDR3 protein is CASSFVQGRQTYNSPLHF. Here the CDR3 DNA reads TGTGCCAGCAGTTTTGTCCAGGGCCGTCAAACATATAATTCACCCCTCCACTTT.

The CDR3, as DNA: TGTGCCAGCAGAACAGAGACAGGGGGAATTGTTAGTTCACCCCTCCACTTT. It encodes CASRTETGGIVSSPLHF. V is TRBV28 and J is TRBJ1-6, with 9 bases identical to TRBD1. The V segment lost 6 bases and the J segment 9 bases; nucleotides outside the gene matches: 15. Germline CDR1 reads MDHEN; CDR2 reads SYDVKM. CDR3 length equals 17 residues.

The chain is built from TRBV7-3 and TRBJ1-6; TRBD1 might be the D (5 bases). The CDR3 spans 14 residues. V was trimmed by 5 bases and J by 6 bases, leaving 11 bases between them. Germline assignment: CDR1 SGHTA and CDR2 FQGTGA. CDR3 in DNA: TGTGCCAGCAGCACCGGGACTTCTAATTCACCCCTCCACTTT. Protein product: CASSTGTSNSPLHF. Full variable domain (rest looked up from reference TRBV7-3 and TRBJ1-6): GAGVSQTPSNKVTEKGKYVELRCDPISGHTALYWYRQSLGQGPEFLIYFQGTGAADDSGLPNDRFFAVRPEGSVSTLKIQRTERGDSAVYLCASSTGTSNSPLHFGNGTRLTVT.

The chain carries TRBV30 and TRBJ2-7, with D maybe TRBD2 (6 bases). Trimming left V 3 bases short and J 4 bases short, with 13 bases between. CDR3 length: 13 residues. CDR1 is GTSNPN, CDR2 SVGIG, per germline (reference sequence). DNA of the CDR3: TGTGCCTGGAGCGGGGGACTTACATACGAGCAGTACTTC. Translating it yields CAWSGGLTYEQYF. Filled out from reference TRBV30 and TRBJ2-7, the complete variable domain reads SQTIHQWPATLVQPVGSPLSLECTVEGTSNPNLYWYRQAAGRGLQLLFYSVGIGQISSEVPQNLSASRPQDRQFILSSKKLLLSDSGFYLCAWSGGLTYEQYFGPGTRLTVT.

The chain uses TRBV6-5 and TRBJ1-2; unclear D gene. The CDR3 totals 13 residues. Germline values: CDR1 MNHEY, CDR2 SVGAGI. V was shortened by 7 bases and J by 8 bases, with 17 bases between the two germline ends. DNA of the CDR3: TGTGCCAGCAATAATCTGGGAACGGGGGGCTACACCTTC. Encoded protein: CASNNLGTGGYTF.

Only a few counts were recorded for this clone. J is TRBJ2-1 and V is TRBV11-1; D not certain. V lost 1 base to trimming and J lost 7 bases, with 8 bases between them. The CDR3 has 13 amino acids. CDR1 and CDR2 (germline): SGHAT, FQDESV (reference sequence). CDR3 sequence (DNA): TGTGCCAGCAGCTTAGGGCGTTGGAATGAGCAGTTCTTC. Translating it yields CASSLGRWNEQFF. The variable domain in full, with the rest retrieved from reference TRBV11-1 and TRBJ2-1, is EAEVAQSPRYKITEKSQAVAFWCDPISGHATLYWYRQILGQGPELLVQFQDESVVDDSQLPKDRFSAERLKGVDSTLKIQPAELGDSAMYLCASSLGRWNEQFFGPGTRLTVL.

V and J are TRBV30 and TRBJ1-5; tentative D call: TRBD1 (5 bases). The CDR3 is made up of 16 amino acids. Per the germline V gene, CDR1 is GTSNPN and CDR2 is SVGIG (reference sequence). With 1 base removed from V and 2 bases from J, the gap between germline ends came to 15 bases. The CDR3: CAWSDQGEYRNQPQHF. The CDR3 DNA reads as TGTGCCTGGAGTGACCAAGGGGAGTATCGCAATCAGCCCCAGCATTTT.

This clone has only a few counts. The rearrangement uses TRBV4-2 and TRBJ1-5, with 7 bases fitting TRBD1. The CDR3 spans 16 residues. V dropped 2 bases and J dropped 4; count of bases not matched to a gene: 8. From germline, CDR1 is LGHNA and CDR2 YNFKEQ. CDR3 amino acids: CASSQNPGTVNQPQHF. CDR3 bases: TGTGCCAGCAGCCAAAACCCCGGGACAGTAAATCAGCCCCAGCATTTT.

CDR3 DNA: TGCGCCAGCAGCCAAGATAGGGGGCTCCAGTTCTTC. It translates to CASSQDRGLQFF. The chain is built from TRBV4-1 and TRBJ2-1, with TRBD1 identical over 7 bases. The V gene end was trimmed by 0 bases and the J gene end by 13 bases; junction bases not matched to a gene: 3. This CDR3 has 12 amino acids. Germline CDR1 is MGHRA and CDR2 is YSYEKL.

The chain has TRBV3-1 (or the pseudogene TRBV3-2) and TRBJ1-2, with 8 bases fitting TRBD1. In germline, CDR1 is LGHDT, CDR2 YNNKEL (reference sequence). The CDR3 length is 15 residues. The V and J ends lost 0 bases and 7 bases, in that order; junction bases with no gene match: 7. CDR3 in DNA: TGTGCCAGCAGCCAAGATGAAGGACAGGGTCGTGGCTACACCTTC. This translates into CASSQDEGQGRGYTF.

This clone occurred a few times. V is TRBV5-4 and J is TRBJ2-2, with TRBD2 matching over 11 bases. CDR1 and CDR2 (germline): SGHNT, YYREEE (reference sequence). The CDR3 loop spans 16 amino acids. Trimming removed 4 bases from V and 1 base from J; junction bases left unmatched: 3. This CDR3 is CASSPGTSGNTGELFF. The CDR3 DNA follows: TGTGCCAGCAGCCCCGGGACTAGCGGGAACACCGGGGAGCTGTTTTTT.

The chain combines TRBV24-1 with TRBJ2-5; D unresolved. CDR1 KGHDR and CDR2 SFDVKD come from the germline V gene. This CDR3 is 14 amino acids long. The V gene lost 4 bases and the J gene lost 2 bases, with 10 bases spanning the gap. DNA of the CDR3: TGTGCCACCAGTGAAACTATAGATCAAGAGACCCAGTACTTC. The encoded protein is CATSETIDQETQYF.

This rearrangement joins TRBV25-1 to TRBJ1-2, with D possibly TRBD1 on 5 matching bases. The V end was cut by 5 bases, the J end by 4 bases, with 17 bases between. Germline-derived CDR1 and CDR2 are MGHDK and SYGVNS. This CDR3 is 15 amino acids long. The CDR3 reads CASSPSGGKGYGYTF. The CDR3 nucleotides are TGTGCCAGCAGTCCTTCCGGGGGGAAAGGCTATGGCTACACCTTC.

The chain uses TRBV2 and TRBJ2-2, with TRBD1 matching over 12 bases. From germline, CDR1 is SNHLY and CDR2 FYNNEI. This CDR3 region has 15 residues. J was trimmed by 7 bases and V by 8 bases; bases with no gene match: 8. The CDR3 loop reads CASVFRDRGRGELFF. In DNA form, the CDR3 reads TGTGCCAGCGTTTTCCGGGACAGGGGGCGCGGGGAGCTGTTTTTT.

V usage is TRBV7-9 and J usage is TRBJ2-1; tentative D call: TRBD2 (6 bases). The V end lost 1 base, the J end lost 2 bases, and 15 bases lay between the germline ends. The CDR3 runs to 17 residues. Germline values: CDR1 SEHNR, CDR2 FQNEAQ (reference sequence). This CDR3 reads CASSLEGGTFTYNEQFF. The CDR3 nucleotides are TGTGCCAGCAGCTTAGAGGGAGGAACATTTACCTACAATGAGCAGTTCTTC.

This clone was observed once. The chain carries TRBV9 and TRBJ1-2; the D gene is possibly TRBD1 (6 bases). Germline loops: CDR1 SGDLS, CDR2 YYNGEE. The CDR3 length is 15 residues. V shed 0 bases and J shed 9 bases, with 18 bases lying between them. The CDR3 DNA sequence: TGTGCCAGCAGCGTAGTTCAGGGGCAGGGAAGTCGCTACACCTTC. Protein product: CASSVVQGQGSRYTF.

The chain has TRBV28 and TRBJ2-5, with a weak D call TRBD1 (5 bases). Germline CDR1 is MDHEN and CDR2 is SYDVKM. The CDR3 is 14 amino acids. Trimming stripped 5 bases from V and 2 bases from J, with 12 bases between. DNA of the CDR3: TGTGCCAGCAGTAGTCCCCAGGGACAAGAGACCCAGTACTTC. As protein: CASSSPQGQETQYF.

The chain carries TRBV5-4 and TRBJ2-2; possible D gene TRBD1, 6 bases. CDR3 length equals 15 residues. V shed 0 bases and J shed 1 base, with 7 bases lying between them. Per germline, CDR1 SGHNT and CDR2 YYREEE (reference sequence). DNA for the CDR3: TGTGCCAGCAGCTTGGGAGGGGGGAACACCGGGGAGCTGTTTTTT. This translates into CASSLGGGNTGELFF.

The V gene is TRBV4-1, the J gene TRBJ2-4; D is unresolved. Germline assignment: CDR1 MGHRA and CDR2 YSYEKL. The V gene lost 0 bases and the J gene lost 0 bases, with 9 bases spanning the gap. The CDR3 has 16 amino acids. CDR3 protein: CASSQDPDLAKNIQYF. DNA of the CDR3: TGCGCCAGCAGCCAAGATCCCGATCTAGCCAAAAACATTCAGTACTTC.